Listed below are T cell receptor beta chains from one sample, sequenced in a study of cytomegalovirus exposure and HLA in healthy donors. The data were produced by immunoSEQ multiplex PCR, yet TCRdb's version contains in-frame clones alone and is incomplete. This table holds more than 55,000 clones. Sequencing was carried out using PBMCs. The receptors derive from a woman in her thirties or forties in good health and CMV-seropositive. Both conserved end residues are part of each CDR3. The D gene is left open where the match is weak.

TRBV5-1,-,TRBJ2-1,TGCGCCAGCAGCTATCAGGGGTCGACGGCCAATGAGCAGTTCTTC,CASSYQGSTANEQFF
TRBV4-2,-,TRBJ2-6,TGTGCCAGCAGCCAAGTTTTTAGGGGATCCGGGGCCAACGTCCTGACTTTC,CASSQVFRGSGANVLTF
TRBV2,-,TRBJ1-5,TGTGCCAGCAGTGAAAGGAGGATAGCGGAAAGCAATCAGCCCCAGCATTTT,CASSERRIAESNQPQHF
TRBV5-1,TRBD2,TRBJ2-3,TGCGCCAGCAGAGTGGCGGGGGAGGGGAATACGCAGTATTTT,CASRVAGEGNTQYF
TRBV29-1,-,TRBJ2-7,TGCAGCGTCCTGGGGGGGCGCGGTTACGAGCAGTACTTC,CSVLGGRGYEQYF
TRBV2,-,TRBJ2-7,TGTGCCAGCAGTGAACCGATACAGGCGGCGTTTGCCTACGAGCAGTACTTC,CASSEPIQAAFAYEQYF
TRBV15,-,TRBJ2-3,TGTGCCACCAGCAGGACCGGGACTCTCGGGGATACGCAGTATTTT,CATSRTGTLGDTQYF
TRBV15,-,TRBJ2-3,TGTGCCACCAGCTGGAACAGGGATGTCACAGATACGCAGTATTTT,CATSWNRDVTDTQYF
TRBV28,-,TRBJ2-7,TGTGCCAGCAGTTCGCCCTACTACGAGCAGTACTTC,CASSSPYYEQYF
TRBV7-3,TRBD1,TRBJ2-2,TGTGCCAGCAGCCCCGGGACAGGGGACACCGGGGAGCTGTTTTTT,CASSPGTGDTGELFF
TRBV4-1,TRBD2,TRBJ2-2,TGCGCCAGCAGCCAAGATTCTGGACTAGTGATCCCCACCGGGGAGCTGTTTTTT,CASSQDSGLVIPTGELFF
TRBV7-8,-,TRBJ1-5,TGTGCCAGCAGCTTAGGCCCCGCCCTGAGGGAGCCCCAGCATTTT,CASSLGPALREPQHF
TRBV7-6,-,TRBJ2-5,TGTGCCAGCAGCCAACGCTATTGGCGGCCCGTCTACTTC,CASSQRYWRPVYF
TRBV6-5,-,TRBJ1-1,TGTGCCAGCAGTTACTCGGTAGAAACTGAAGCTTTCTTT,CASSYSVETEAFF
TRBV19,TRBD1,TRBJ1-5,TGTGCCAGTAGTAAGGCCCTGTTGGACAGGGGATTCCGGGGCAATCAGCCCCAGCATTTT,CASSKALLDRGFRGNQPQHF
TRBV5-1,-,TRBJ2-7,TGCGCCAGCAGCTTGGGTCAGGGGAGCTCCTACGAGCAGTACTTC,CASSLGQGSSYEQYF